This T cell receptor (beta chain) was identified in a study of shared clonotypes between healthy human individuals. Overall study context: The plates for each donor numbered three CD4 naive, three CD4 memory, two CD8 naive and one CD8 memory.

Looked up from germline, CDR1 is MNHNS and CDR2 is SASEGT. The CDR3 is made up of 14 amino acids. V lost 4 bases and J lost 0, with 10 bases in between. Overall study results and limits: Memory subsets had estimated richness that was generally smaller than that of naive subsets.

Libraries were prepared by immunoSEQ multiplex PCR; TCRdb keeps only in-frame clonotypes and omits some of them. Of 630,000 or so clones listed, about 98% are singletons. Naive CD8 cells lacked CD45RO and underwent positive selection for CCR7, leaving out terminally differentiated effector memory CD45RA+ cells. Donors included only healthy HIV-negative adults lacking recent acute infections or vaccinations. Of note for this clone: The antigen is not known.

The V and J genes are TRBV6-1 and TRBJ2-7; tentative D call: TRBD1 (5 bases). This receptor was obtained from a man aged 25-40 years in good health. Sequencing used naive CD8+ T cells sorted from blood. The CDR3 nucleotides are TGTGCCAGCAGTGCGTGGACAAACTCCTACGAGCAGTACTTC. Its protein is CASSAWTNSYEQYF.